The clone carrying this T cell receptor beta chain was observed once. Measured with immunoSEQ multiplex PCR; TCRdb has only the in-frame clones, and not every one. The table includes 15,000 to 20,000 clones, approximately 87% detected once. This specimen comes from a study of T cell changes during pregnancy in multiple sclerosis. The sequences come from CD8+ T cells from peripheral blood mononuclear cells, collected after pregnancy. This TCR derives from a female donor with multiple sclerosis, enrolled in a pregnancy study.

Written as DNA, the CDR3 is TGTGCCAGCAGGCCCCGGAGGGGAGCGGGGGCCACAGATACGCAGTATTTT. It is translated as CASRPRRGAGATDTQYF. The J gene is TRBJ2-3, the V gene TRBV11-2, with 8 bases identical to TRBD2. The CDR3 runs 17 residues. The J segment lost 2 bases and the V segment lost 6 bases, leaving 13 bases of the junction unmatched. Germline V CDR1 and CDR2: SGHAT, FQNNGV.